This T cell receptor (beta chain) was sequenced for a study of lymphopenia after photon versus proton radiotherapy (dated by TCRdb to about 2019). About the full investigation: Photon and proton radiation therapy were compared by the study for their immunological effects in patients with gastrointestinal tumors who developed high-grade lymphopenia. The cohort included under 25 patients with gastrointestinal tumors who developed lymphopenia after receiving either photon or proton therapy. The study was designed to characterize how the impact on the immune system differs between the two radiation modalities.

CDR1 and CDR2 were assigned from the germline V gene as SGHDN and FVKESK. For this chain, trimming is 6 bases at the V end and 3 bases at the J end, and the number of junction bases without a gene match is 10. From its cysteine to its phenylalanine, the CDR3 spans 15 amino acids. Only CDR3 DNA is held: 45 bases, read in frame from base 1. Libraries came from the immunoSEQ multiplex PCR assay. T cell repertoires were profiled by deep sequencing of rearranged TCR beta loci, alongside multiparametric flow cytometry. Held by TCRdb, this immuneACCESS table contains in-frame sequences only and omits some clones. Under half of the omission traces to an unresolved V gene where checked; the cause of the rest is unknown. The sample includes around 55,000 clones, with around 84% observed a single time. Around 2% of the sample lies in the top ten. Summary of the overall study and its limitations: During treatment, patients who received proton therapy stayed relatively stable, whereas patients who received photon therapy lost naive T cells and TCR diversity and gained effector/memory populations. Once the lymphocyte count had reached its nadir, the repertoires of photon-treated patients showed oligoclonal expansion, particularly of CD8+ Temra cells, and this expansion drove the decline in diversity. Among patients across the cohort who died, overall survival time showed an inverse correlation with a larger post-nadir drop in TCR diversity. The survival association was assessed only in patients who died, and better survival with proton therapy was presented by the authors as a possibility rather than a demonstrated result.

Notes on this clone: Which antigen it targets is not known. No base-level quality is on record; no much larger clone is a single base apart.

This receptor was taken from a man in his 60s with pancreatic cancer. This sequence uses TRBV14 and TRBJ1-1; TRBD1 lines up with 7 middle nucleotides. Material: peripheral blood, obtained from a patient treated with proton-based radiotherapy. The CDR3 protein sequence reads: CASRRTGDSHTEAFF. The DNA sequence follows: TGTGCCAGCAGAAGAACTGGGGACAGTCACACTGAAGCTTTCTTT.